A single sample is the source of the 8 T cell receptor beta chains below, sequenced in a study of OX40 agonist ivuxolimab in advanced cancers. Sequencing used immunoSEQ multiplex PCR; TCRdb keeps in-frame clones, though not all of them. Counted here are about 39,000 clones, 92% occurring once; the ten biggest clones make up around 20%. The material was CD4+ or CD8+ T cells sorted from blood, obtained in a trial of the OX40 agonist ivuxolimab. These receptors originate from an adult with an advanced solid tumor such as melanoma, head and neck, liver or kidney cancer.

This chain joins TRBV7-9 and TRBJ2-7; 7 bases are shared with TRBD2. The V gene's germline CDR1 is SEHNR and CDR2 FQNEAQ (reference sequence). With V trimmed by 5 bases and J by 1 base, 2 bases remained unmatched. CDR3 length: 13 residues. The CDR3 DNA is TGTGCCAGCAGCGCCGGGGGGTCCTACGAGCAGTACTTC. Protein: CASSAGGSYEQYF.

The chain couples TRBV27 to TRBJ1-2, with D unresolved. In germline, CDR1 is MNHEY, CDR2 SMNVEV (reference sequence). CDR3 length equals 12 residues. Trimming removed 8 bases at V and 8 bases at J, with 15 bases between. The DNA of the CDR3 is TGTGCCAGCTTGACTGGGCTGGGAGGCTACACCTTC. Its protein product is CASLTGLGGYTF.

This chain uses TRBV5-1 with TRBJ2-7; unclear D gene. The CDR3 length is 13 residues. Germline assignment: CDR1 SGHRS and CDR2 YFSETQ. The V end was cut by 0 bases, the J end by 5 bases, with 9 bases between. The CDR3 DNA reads TGCGCCAGCAGCTTGGAGGCTTTGGACGAGCAGTACTTC. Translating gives CASSLEALDEQYF.

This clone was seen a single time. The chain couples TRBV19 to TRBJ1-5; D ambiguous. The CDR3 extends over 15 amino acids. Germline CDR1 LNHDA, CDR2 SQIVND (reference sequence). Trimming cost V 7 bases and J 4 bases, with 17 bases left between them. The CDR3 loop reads CASNPGVGLNQPQHF. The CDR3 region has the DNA TGTGCCAGTAACCCCGGCGTAGGGCTTAATCAGCCCCAGCATTTT.

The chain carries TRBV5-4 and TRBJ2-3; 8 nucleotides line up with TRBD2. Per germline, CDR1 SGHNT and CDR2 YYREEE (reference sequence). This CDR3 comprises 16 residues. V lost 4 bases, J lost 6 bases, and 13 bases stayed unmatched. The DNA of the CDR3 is TGTGCCAGCAGCCCATTTTGGGGGCGGGAGGCCGATACGCAGTATTTT. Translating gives CASSPFWGREADTQYF.

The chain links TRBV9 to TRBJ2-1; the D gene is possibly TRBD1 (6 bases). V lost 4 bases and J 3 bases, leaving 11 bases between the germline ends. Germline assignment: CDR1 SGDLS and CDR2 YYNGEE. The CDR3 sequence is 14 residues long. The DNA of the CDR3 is TGTGCCAGCAGCAGCATGACAGGCTACAATGAGCAGTTCTTC. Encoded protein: CASSSMTGYNEQFF.

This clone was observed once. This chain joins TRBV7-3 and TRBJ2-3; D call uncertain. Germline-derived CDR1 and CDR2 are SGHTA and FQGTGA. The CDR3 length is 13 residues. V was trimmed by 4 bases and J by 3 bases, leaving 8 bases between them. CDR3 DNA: TGTGCCAGCAGCTCCCCCGGGACAGATACGCAGTATTTT. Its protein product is CASSSPGTDTQYF.

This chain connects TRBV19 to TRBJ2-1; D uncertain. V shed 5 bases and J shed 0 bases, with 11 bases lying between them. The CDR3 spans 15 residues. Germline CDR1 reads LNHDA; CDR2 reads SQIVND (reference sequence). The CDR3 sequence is CASSFFGSSYNEQFF. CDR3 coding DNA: TGTGCCAGTAGTTTTTTCGGTAGCTCCTACAATGAGCAGTTCTTC.